This TCR beta chain was identified in a study of cytomegalovirus exposure and HLA in healthy donors. General study findings and limits: When analyzed later, a missense DCLRE1C variant was found to be linked to TCR beta V- and J-gene trimming. Beyond CMV serostatus, there was no information to go on about immune exposure.

13 Jbeta primers and 60 Vbeta primers were used for the PCR. This table comes from immunoSEQ multiplex PCR, and its TCRdb copy is limited to in-frame clones, with some not included. The sample has about 150,000 clones, under 75% seen once. About this clone itself: Antigen: not known.

The sequenced material came from PBMCs. This sequence originates from a woman aged 55-70 years in good health and CMV-seropositive.

The chain's CDR3 is CASSYRYDPRGTEAFF. In DNA, the CDR3 is TGTGCCAGCAGTTACCGATACGACCCCAGAGGGACTGAAGCTTTCTTT. V is TRBV6-5 and J is TRBJ1-1; no firm D call. V lost 2 bases, J lost 5 bases, and 18 bases lay in between. Germline V gene sequence: CDR1 MNHEY, CDR2 SVGAGI. This CDR3 has 16 residues.